This T cell receptor (beta chain) was observed in a study of blood T cells in healthy people across ages. Study background: About one barcoded beta molecule was captured per two T cells (by template switching). Study conclusions and caveats: Unsorted PBMCs ruled out conclusive naive versus antigen-experienced comparison.

A note on this clonotype: Its specificity is not known.

CDR3 size: 15 residues. CDR1 and CDR2 from the germline V gene are MGHDK and SYGVNS. V was cut by 0 bases and J by 2 bases, with 10 bases left in between. Then a second PCR, running about 7 to 11 cycles, was carried out with a sample-barcoded 5' primer and a J-beta primer mix. All cDNA molecules were each tagged by a template-switch adaptor with 12 random nucleotides. TCRdb re-called the 5' RACE reads with MiXCR, one entry per CDR3 protein. The sample lists 600,000 to 650,000 distinct CDR3 sequences, approximately 59% occurring once. The origin of this receptor is a man in his 60s in good health. The J gene is TRBJ2-5, the V gene TRBV25-1, with D possibly being TRBD1 or TRBD2 (5 bases each). Source material: blood. The CDR3 bases are TGTGCCAGCAGTGAATATCTGAGGGGACAAGAGACCCAGTACTTC. Protein: CASSEYLRGQETQYF. The entire variable domain, with the rest obtained from reference TRBV25-1 and TRBJ2-5, is as follows: EADIYQTPRYLVIGTGKKITLECSQTMGHDKMYWYQQDPGMELHLIHYSYGVNSTEKGDLSSESTVSRIRTEHFPLTLESARPSHTSQYLCASSEYLRGQETQYFGPGTRLLVL.